Below, one T cell receptor (beta chain) is given with its context. Antigen: not known. Naive-designated CD8 cells lacked CD45RO, were positively enriched for CCR7, and omitted terminally differentiated effector memory CD45RA+ cells. Each of the donors was a healthy adult who was HIV-negative and had not had a recent acute infection or vaccination. The sample is drawn from a study of shared clonotypes between healthy human individuals. Overall study context: The plates for each donor numbered three CD4 naive, three CD4 memory, two CD8 naive and one CD8 memory.

Findings and caveats of the study: The four-donor shared clonotypes exceeded non-shared clonotypes in generation probability, with non-shared ones scoring lower. Sampling included only blood; tissue repertoires likely differ.

The method was immunoSEQ multiplex PCR; TCRdb's version includes in-frame clones alone and lacks a portion of them. This sample carries approximately 1.9 million clones, around 93% of them seen once, and the ten largest clones take around 1.7%. The CDR3 is 12 amino acids. The germline V and J ends were trimmed by 6 bases and 0 bases, with 4 bases remaining between them. CDR1 is SEHNR and CDR2 is FQNEAQ in the germline V gene (reference sequence). Sequenced material: naive CD8+ T cells from PBMCs. The clonotype was recovered from a man aged 18 to 35 in good health. Some clones in this sample may be carry-over from other donors' samples. The rearrangement uses TRBV7-9 and TRBJ2-3; no clear D gene. CDR3 residues: CASRHSTDTQYF. DNA of the CDR3: TGTGCCAGCAGGCATAGCACAGATACGCAGTATTTT.